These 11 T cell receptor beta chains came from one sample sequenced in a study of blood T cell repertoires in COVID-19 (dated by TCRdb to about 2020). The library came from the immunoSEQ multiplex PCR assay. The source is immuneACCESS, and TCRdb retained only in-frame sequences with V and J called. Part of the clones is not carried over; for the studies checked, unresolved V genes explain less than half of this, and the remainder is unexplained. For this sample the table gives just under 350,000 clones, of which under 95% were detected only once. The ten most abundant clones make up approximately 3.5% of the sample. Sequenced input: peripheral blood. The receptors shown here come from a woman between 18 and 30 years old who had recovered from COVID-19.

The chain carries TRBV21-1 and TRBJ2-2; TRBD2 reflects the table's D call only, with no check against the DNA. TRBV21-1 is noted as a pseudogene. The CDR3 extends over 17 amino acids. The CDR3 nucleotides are TGTGCCAGCAGCACCTCCTGGAGCGGGAGAGGCACCGGGGAGCTGTTTTTT. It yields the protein CASSTSWSGRGTGELFF.

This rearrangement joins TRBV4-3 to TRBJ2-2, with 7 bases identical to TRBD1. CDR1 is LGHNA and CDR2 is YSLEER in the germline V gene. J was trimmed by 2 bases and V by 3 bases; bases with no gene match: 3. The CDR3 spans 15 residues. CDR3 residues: CASSQGTENTGELFF. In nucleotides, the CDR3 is TGCGCCAGCAGCCAGGGGACAGAAAACACCGGGGAGCTGTTTTTT.

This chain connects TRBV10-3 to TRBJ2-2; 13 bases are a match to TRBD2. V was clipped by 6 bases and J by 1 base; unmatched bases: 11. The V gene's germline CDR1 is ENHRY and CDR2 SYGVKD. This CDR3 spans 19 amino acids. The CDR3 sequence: CAISRRRTSGSENTGELFF. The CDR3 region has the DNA TGTGCCATCAGCCGAAGAAGGACTAGCGGGAGTGAGAACACCGGGGAGCTGTTTTTT.

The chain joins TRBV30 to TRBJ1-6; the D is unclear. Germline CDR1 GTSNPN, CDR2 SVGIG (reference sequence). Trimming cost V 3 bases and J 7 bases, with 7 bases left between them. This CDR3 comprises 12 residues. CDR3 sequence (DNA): TGTGCCTGGAGAGAACGGAATTCACCCCTCCACTTT. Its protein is CAWRERNSPLHF.

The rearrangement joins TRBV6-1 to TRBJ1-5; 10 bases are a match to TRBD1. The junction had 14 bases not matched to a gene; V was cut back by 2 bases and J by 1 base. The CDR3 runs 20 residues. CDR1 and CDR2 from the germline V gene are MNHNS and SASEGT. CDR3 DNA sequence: TGTGCCAGCAGTGAACCGTCAGACAGGGGGCGCGAATCGAGCAATCAGCCCCAGCATTTT. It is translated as CASSEPSDRGRESSNQPQHF.

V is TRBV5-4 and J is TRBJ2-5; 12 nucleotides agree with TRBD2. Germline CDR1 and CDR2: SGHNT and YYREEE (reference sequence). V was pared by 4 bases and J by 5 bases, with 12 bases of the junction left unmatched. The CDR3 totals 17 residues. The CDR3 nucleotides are TGTGCCAGCAGCCGACCCCCTAGCGGGAGGGCCGGGGAGACCCAGTACTTC. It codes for CASSRPPSGRAGETQYF.

The CDR3, as DNA: TGTGCCAGCAGCCCCGTCCGGTCGGCCCAGTACTTC. It is translated as CASSPVRSAQYF. V is TRBV7-9 and J is TRBJ2-5, with D uncertain. From germline, CDR1 is SEHNR and CDR2 FQNEAQ (reference sequence). The V end lost 5 bases, the J end lost 9 bases, and 13 bases lay between the germline ends. The CDR3 covers 12 residues.

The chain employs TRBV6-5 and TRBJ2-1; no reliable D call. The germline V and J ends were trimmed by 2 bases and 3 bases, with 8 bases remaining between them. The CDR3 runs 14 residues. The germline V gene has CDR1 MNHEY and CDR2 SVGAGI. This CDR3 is CASSYARSYNEQFF. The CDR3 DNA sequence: TGTGCCAGCAGTTACGCTCGGAGCTACAATGAGCAGTTCTTC.

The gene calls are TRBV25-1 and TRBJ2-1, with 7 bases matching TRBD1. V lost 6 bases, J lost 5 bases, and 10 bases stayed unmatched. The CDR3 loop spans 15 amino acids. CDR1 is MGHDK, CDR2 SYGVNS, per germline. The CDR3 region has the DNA TGTGCCAGCAGCGCTGCCGGGACAGTCGACAATGAGCAGTTCTTC. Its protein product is CASSAAGTVDNEQFF.

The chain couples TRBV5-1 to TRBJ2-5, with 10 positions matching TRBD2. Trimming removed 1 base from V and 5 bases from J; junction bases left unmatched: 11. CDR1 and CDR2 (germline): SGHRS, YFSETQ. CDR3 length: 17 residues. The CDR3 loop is CASSLRSSGSRAETQYF. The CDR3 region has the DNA TGCGCCAGCAGCTTGCGGTCTAGCGGGAGTCGAGCGGAGACCCAGTACTTC.

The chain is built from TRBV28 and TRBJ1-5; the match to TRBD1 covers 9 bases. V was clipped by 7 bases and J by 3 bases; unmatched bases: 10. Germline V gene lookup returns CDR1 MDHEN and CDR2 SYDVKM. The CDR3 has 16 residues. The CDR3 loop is CASTYRDRDFNQPQHF. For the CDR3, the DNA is TGTGCCAGCACATACCGGGACAGGGACTTCAATCAGCCCCAGCATTTT.